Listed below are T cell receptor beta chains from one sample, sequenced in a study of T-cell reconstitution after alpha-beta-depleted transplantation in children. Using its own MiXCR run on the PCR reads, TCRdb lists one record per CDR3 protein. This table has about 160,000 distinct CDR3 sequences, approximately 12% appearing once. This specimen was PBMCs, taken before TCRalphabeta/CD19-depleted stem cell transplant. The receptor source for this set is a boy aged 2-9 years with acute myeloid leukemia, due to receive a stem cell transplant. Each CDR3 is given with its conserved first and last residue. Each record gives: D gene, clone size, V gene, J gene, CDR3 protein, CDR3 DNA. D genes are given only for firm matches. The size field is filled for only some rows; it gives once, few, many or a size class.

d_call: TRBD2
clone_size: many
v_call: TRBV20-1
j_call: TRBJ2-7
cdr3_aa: CSASLPSGVYEQYF
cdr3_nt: TGCAGTGCTAGTTTACCTAGCGGGGTTTACGAGCAGTACTTC

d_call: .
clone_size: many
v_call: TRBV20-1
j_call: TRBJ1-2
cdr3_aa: CSAPGTDRYGYTF
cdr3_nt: TGCAGTGCCCCCGGGACCGATCGATATGGCTACACCTTC

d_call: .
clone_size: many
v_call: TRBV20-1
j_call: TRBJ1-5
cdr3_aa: CSARGDGRRGNQPQHF
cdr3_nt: TGCAGTGCTAGAGGGGACGGACGGAGGGGCAATCAGCCCCAGCATTTT

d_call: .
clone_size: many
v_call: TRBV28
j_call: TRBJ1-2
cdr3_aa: CASSLSATNYGYTF
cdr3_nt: TGTGCCAGCAGTTTGTCAGCTACAAACTATGGCTACACCTTC

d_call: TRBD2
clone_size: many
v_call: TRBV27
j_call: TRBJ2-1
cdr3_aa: CASSLVFSGGVGDEQFF
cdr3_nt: TGTGCCAGCAGTTTAGTTTTTAGCGGGGGGGTAGGCGATGAGCAGTTCTTC

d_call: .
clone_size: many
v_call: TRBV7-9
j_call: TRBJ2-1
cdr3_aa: CASSFQRTYNEQFF
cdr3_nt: TGTGCCAGCAGCTTTCAGCGGACCTACAATGAGCAGTTCTTC

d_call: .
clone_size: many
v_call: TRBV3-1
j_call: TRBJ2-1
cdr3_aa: CASSQLWVHEQFF
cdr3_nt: TGTGCCAGCAGCCAATTATGGGTGCATGAGCAGTTCTTC

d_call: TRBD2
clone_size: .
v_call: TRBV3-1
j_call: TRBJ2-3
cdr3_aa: CACTQDLLAGEKTDTQYF
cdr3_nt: TGTGCCTGCACCCAAGATCTGCTAGCGGGAGAAAAAACAGATACGCAGTATTTT

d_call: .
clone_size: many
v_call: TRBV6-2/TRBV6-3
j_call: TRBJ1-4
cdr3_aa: CASSYSDRTHFATNEKLFF
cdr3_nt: TGTGCCAGCAGTTACTCCGACAGGACGCACTTCGCAACTAATGAAAAACTGTTTTTT

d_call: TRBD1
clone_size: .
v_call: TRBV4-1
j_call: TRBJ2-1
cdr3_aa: CASSRTGSSYNEQFF
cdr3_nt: TGCGCCAGCAGCCGGACAGGGAGCTCCTACAATGAGCAGTTCTTC

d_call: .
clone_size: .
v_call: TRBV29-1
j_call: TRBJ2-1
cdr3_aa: CSVVHHEQFF
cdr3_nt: TGCAGCGTTGTCCATCATGAGCAGTTCTTC

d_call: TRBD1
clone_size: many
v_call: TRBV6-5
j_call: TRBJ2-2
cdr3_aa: CASSSPGQDPNTGELFF
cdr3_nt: TGTGCCAGCAGTTCCCCGGGACAGGACCCGAACACCGGGGAGCTGTTTTTT

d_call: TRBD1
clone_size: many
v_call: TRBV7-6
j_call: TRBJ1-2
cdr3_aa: CASSNRQGAGRGYTF
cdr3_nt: TGTGCCAGCAGCAACCGACAGGGGGCCGGTCGGGGCTACACCTTC

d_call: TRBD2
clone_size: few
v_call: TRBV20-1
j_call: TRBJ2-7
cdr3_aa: CCARAAGLADHEQYF
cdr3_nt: TGCTGTGCTAGGGCCGCGGGACTAGCGGACCACGAGCAGTACTTC

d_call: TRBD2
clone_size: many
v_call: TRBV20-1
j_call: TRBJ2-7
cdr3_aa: CSASGASSGDEQYF
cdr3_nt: TGCAGTGCCTCCGGGGCATCGAGCGGGGACGAGCAGTACTTC

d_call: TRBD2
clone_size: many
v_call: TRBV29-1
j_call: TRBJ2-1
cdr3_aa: CSVEKRLAGNEQFF
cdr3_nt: TGCAGCGTTGAAAAGCGACTAGCGGGGAATGAGCAGTTCTTC

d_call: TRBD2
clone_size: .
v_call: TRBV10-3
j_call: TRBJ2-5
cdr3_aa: CAISERNSGVGETQYF
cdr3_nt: TGTGCCATCAGTGAGAGAAATAGCGGGGTGGGAGAGACCCAGTACTTC

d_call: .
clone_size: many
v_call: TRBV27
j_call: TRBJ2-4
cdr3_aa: CASSLLGNRNIQYF
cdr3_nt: TGTGCCAGCAGTTTGTTAGGGAACCGAAACATTCAGTACTTC

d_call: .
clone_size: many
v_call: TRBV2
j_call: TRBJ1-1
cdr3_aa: CASSDSRQVNTEAFF
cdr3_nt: TGTGCCAGCAGTGACTCTCGACAAGTGAACACTGAAGCTTTCTTT

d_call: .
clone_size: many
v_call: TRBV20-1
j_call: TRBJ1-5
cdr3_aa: CSAHQDSNQPQHF
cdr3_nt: TGCAGTGCTCATCAGGATAGCAATCAGCCCCAGCATTTT

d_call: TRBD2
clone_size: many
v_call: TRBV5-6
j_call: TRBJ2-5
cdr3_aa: CASSSLTSGRGVGETQYF
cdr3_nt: TGTGCCAGCAGCTCCCTTACTAGCGGGAGGGGAGTGGGGGAGACCCAGTACTTC

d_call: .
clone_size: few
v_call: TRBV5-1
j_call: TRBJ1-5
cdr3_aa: CASSLVELGSNQPQHF
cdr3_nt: TGCGCCAGCAGCTTGGTAGAGCTTGGGTCCAATCAGCCCCAGCATTTT

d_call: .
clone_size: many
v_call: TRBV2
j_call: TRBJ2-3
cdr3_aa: CASSDQSVSTDTQYF
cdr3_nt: TGTGCCAGCAGTGACCAGTCCGTTAGCACAGATACGCAGTATTTT

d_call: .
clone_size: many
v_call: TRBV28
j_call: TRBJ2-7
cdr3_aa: CASRLGGGNSYEQYF
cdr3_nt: TGTGCCAGCAGATTGGGGGGCGGGAACTCCTACGAGCAGTACTTC

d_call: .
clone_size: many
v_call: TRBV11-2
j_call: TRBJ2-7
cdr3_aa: CASSLQAESSYEQYF
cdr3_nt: TGTGCCAGCAGCTTACAAGCGGAAAGCTCCTACGAGCAGTACTTC

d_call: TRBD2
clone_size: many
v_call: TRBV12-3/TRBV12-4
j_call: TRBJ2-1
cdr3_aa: CASSARLAGEVDEQFF
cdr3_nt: TGTGCCAGCAGTGCCAGACTAGCGGGAGAGGTCGATGAGCAGTTCTTC

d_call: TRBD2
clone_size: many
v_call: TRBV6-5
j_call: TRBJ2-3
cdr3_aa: CASSYSGGVLTDTQYF
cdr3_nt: TGTGCCAGCAGTTACTCCGGGGGGGTGCTGACAGATACGCAGTATTTT

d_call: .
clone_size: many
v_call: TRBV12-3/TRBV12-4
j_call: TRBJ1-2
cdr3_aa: CASSPTTFYGYTF
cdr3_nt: TGTGCCAGCAGTCCTACAACGTTCTATGGCTACACCTTC

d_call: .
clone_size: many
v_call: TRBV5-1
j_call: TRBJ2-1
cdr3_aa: CASSLARGSSYNEQFF
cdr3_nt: TGCGCCAGCAGCTTGGCTCGGGGGAGCTCCTACAATGAGCAGTTCTTC

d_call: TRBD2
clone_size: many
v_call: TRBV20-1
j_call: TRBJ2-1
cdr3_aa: CSARLLSGRISYNEQFF
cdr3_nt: TGCAGTGCTAGACTCCTTAGCGGGAGGATCTCCTACAATGAGCAGTTCTTC

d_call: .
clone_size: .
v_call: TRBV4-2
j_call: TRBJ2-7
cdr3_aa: CAMSPGLSSCEQYF
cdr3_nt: TGTGCCATGAGCCCGGGACTCAGCTCCTGCGAGCAGTACTTC

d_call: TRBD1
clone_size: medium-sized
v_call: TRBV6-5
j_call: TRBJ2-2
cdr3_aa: CASSYMTGDPGELFF
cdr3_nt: TGTGCCAGCAGTTACATGACAGGGGATCCCGGGGAGCTGTTTTTT

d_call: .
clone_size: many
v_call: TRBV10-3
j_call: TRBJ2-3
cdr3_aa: CAIGASPVPSLTDTQYF
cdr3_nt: TGTGCCATCGGGGCCTCGCCCGTGCCTAGCCTCACAGATACGCAGTATTTT

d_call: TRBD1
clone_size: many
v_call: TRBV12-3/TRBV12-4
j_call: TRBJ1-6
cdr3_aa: CASSVHGAGGNSPLHF
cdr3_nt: TGTGCCAGCTCCGTTCACGGGGCAGGGGGTAATTCACCCCTCCACTTT

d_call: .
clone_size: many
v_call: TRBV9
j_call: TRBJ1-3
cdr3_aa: CASSAENQGNTIYF
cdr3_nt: TGTGCCAGCAGCGCCGAGAACCAGGGAAACACCATATATTTT

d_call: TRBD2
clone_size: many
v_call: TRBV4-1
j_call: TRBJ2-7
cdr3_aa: CASSQLAGVYEQYF
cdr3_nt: TGCGCCAGCAGCCAACTAGCGGGAGTATACGAGCAGTACTTC

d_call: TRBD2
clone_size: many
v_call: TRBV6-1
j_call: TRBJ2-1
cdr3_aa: CASSPGLAGYNEQFF
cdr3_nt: TGTGCCAGCAGTCCGGGACTAGCGGGCTACAATGAGCAGTTCTTC

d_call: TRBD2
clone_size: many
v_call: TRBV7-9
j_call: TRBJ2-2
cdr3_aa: CASSLQRDLNTGELFF
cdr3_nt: TGTGCCAGCAGCTTACAGCGGGACTTGAACACCGGGGAGCTGTTTTTT

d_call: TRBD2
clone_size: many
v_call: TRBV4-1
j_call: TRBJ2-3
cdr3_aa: CASTRGLAGENTQYF
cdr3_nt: TGCGCCAGCACCAGGGGACTAGCGGGGGAAAATACGCAGTATTTT

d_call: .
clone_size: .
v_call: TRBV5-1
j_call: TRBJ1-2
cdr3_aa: CASRRGGRFYGYTF
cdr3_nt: TGCGCCAGCAGGCGAGGCGGCCGATTCTATGGCTACACCTTC

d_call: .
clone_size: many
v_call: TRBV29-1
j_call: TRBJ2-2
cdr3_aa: CSIRYDTGELFF
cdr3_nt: TGCAGCATTAGATATGACACCGGGGAGCTGTTTTTT

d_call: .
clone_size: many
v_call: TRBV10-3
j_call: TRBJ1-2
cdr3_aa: CAISTIPDDRSGYTF
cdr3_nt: TGTGCCATCAGTACCATCCCTGACGACAGGTCTGGCTACACCTTC

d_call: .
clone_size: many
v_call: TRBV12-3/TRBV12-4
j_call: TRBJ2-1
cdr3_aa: CASSPSGAAGNEQFF
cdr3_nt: TGTGCCAGCAGCCCGTCTGGCGCGGCCGGCAATGAGCAGTTCTTC

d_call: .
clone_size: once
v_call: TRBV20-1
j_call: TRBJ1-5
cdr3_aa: CSASEGGGNNRPPHF
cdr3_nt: TGCAGTGCTAGTGAAGGAGGAGGCAACAATCGGCCCCCGCATTTT

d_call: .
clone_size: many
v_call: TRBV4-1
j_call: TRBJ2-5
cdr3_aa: CASSPGMWETQYF
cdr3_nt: TGCGCCAGCAGCCCAGGGATGTGGGAGACCCAGTACTTC

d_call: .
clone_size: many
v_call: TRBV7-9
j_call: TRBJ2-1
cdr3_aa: CASSLQSYRDEQFF
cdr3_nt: TGTGCCAGCAGCTTACAGTCTTATAGGGATGAGCAGTTCTTC

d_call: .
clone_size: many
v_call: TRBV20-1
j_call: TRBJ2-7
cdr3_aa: CSAPEQGIGYEQYF
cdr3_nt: TGCAGTGCTCCCGAACAGGGAATCGGCTACGAGCAGTACTTC

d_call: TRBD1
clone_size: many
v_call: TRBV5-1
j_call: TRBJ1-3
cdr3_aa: CASSLATGDLGNTIYF
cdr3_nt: TGCGCCAGCAGCTTGGCCACAGGGGATCTTGGAAACACCATATATTTT

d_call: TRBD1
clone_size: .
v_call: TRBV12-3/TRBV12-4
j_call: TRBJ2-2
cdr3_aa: CASGFARDRNTGELFF
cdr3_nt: TGTGCCAGCGGATTTGCTCGGGACAGAAACACCGGGGAGCTGTTTTTT

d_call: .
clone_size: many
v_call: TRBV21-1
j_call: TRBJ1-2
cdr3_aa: CARIQGGRGYTF
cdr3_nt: TGTGCCAGGATTCAGGGAGGACGAGGCTACACCTTC

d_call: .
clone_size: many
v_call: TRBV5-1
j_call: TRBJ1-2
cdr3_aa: CASSWGVRGSHGYTF
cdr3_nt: TGCGCCAGCAGCTGGGGCGTGCGGGGATCGCATGGCTACACCTTC

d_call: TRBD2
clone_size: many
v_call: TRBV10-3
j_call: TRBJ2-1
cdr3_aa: CAISVSGRDEQFF
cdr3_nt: TGTGCCATCAGTGTTTCAGGGAGGGATGAGCAGTTCTTC

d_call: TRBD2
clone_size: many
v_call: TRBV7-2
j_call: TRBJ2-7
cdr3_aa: CASSLSGSRYEQYF
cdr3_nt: TGTGCCAGCAGCCTTAGCGGGAGTAGGTACGAGCAGTACTTC

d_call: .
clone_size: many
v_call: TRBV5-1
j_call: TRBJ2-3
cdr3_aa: CASSLAESPDTQYF
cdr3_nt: TGCGCCAGCAGCTTGGCCGAGTCACCAGATACGCAGTATTTT

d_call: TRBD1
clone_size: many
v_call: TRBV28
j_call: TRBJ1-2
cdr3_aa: CASSLPGQGSGYTF
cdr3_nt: TGTGCCAGCAGCCTCCCGGGACAGGGCTCTGGCTACACCTTC

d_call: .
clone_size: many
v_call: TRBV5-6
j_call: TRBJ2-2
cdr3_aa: CASSKLDSNTGELFF
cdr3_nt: TGTGCCAGCAGTAAACTAGACTCGAACACCGGGGAGCTGTTTTTT

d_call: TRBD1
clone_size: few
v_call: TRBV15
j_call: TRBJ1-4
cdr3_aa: CATSRNRQGNEKLFF
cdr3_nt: TGTGCCACCAGCAGAAATAGACAGGGGAATGAAAAACTGTTTTTT

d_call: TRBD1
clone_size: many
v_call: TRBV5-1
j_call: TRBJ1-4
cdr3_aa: CASSSGTGLEKLFF
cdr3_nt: TGCGCCAGCAGTTCCGGGACAGGACTAGAAAAACTGTTTTTT

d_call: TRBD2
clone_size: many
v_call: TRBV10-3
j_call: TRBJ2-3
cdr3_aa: CAISPGTSGGLTQYF
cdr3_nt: TGTGCCATCAGTCCCGGGACTAGCGGGGGGCTGACGCAGTATTTT

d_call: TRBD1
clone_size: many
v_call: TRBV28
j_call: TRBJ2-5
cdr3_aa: CASRTGHQETQYF
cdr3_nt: TGTGCCAGCAGGACAGGGCACCAAGAGACCCAGTACTTC